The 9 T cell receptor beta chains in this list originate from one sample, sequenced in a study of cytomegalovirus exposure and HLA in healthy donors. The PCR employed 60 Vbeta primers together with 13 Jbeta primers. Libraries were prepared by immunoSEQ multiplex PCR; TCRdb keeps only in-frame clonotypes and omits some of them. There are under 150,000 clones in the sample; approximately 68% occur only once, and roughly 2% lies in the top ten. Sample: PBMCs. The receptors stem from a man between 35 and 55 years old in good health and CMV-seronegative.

CDR3 bases: TGTGCCAGTAGTATAGGGGCTATTCAAGAGACCCAGTACTTC. Translating gives CASSIGAIQETQYF. The chain recombines TRBV19 with TRBJ2-5; the D is unclear. This CDR3 has 14 residues. The V gene's germline CDR1 is LNHDA and CDR2 SQIVND (reference sequence). Trimming removed 1 base from V and 2 bases from J, with 8 bases in between.

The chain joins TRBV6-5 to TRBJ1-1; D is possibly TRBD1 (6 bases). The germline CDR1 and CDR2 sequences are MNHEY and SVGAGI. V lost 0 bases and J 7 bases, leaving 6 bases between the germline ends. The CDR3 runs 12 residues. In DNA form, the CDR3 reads TGTGCCAGCAGTTACTCAGGGGGTGAAGCTTTCTTT. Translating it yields CASSYSGGEAFF.

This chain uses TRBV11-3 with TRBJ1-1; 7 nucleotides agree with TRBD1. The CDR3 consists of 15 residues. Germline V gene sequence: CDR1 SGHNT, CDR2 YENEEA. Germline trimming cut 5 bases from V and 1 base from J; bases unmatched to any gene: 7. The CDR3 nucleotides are TGTGCCAGCAGCACAGGCCCAGGGGGGAACACTGAAGCTTTCTTT. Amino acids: CASSTGPGGNTEAFF.

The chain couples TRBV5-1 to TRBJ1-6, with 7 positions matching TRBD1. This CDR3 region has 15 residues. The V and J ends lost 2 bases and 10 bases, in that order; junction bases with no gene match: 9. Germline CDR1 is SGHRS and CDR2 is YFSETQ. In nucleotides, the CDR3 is TGCGCCAGCAGCTTCCTGACAGGGAAAGAATCACCCCTCCACTTT. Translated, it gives CASSFLTGKESPLHF.

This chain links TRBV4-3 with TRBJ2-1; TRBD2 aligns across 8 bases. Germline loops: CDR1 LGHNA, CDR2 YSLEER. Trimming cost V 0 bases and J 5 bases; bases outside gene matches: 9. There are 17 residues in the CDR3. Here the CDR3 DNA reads TGCGCCAGCAGCCAAGATTGGACGGGAGGGGGGGACAATGAGCAGTTCTTC. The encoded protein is CASSQDWTGGGDNEQFF.

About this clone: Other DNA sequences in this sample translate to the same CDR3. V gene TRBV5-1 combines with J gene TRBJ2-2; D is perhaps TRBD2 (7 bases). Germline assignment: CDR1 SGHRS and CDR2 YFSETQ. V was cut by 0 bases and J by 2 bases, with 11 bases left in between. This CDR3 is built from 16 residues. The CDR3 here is CASSLAGGPNTGELFF. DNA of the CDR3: TGCGCCAGCAGCTTGGCGGGGGGCCCTAACACCGGGGAGCTGTTTTTT.

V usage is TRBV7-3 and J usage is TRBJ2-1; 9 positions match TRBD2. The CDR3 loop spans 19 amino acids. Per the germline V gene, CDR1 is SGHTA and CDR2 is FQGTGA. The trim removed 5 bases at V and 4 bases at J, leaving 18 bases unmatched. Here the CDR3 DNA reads TGTGCCAGCAGCCCAATGGGGGCGAGTGGGCTAGCGGGGTACAATGAGCAGTTCTTC. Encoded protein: CASSPMGASGLAGYNEQFF.

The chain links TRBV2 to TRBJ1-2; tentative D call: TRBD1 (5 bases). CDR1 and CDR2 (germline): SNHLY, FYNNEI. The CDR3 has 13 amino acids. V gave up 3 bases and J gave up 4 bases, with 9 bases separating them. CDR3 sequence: CASSDKGIYGYTF. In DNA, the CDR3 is TGTGCCAGCAGTGACAAGGGGATCTATGGCTACACCTTC.

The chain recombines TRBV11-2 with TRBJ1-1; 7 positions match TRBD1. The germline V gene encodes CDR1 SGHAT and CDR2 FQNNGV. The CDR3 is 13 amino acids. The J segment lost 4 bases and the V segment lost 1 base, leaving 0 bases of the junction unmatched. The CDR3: CASSLAGGTEAFF. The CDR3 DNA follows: TGTGCCAGCAGCTTAGCAGGGGGCACTGAAGCTTTCTTT.